These 18 T cell receptor beta chains were sequenced from one sample in a study of blood T cell repertoires in COVID-19. Using immunoSEQ multiplex PCR, the repertoire was profiled, and TCRdb retains in-frame clones only, with some absent. The sample includes approximately 300,000 clones, about 83% seen only once; the top ten take about 1.7%. What was sequenced was peripheral blood. These receptors were taken from a woman between 45 and 65 years old with acute or convalescent COVID-19.

V is TRBV30 and J is TRBJ2-7; D possibly corresponds to TRBD1 (6 bases). This CDR3 is built from 13 residues. Trimming removed 6 bases from V and 1 base from J, with 13 bases in between. Germline V gene data show CDR1 as GTSNPN and CDR2 as SVGIG (reference sequence). CDR3 sequence (DNA): TGTGCCTGTACAGGGAGTTTGTCCTACGAGCAGTACTTC. Protein product: CACTGSLSYEQYF.

The chain uses TRBV11-2 and TRBJ2-7; D ambiguous. Trimming removed 2 bases at V and 6 bases at J, with 5 bases between. This CDR3 is built from 11 residues. The germline V gene encodes CDR1 SGHAT and CDR2 FQNNGV. The DNA of the CDR3 is TGTGCCAGCAGCTTAACAGCCGAGCAGTACTTC. Its protein is CASSLTAEQYF. The entire variable domain, with the rest obtained from reference TRBV11-2 and TRBJ2-7, is as follows: EAGVAQSPRYKIIEKRQSVAFWCNPISGHATLYWYQQILGQGPKLLIQFQNNGVVDDSQLPKDRFSAERLKGVDSTLKIQPAKLEDSAVYLCASSLTAEQYFGPGTRLTVT.

V and J are TRBV9 and TRBJ2-1; 7 positions match TRBD2. CDR3 length: 16 residues. Germline values: CDR1 SGDLS, CDR2 YYNGEE. V gave up 3 bases and J gave up 0 bases; unmatched junction bases: 6. CDR3 sequence (DNA): TGTGCCAGCAGCGGGTCAGCGGGACCCTCCTACAATGAGCAGTTCTTC. This encodes CASSGSAGPSYNEQFF.

The chain carries TRBV21-1 and TRBJ2-5; no DNA check was done on the table's D call, TRBD2. TRBV21-1 has pseudogene status. CDR3 size: 13 residues. The CDR3 here is CASSKPPEETQYF. The CDR3 nucleotides are TGTGCCAGCAGCAAACCCCCGGAAGAGACCCAGTACTTC.

This clone has a handful of counts. The V call is TRBV29-1, the J call TRBJ2-1; 7 bases map to TRBD1. J was trimmed by 2 bases and V by 6 bases; bases with no gene match: 4. The germline gives CDR1 SQVTM, CDR2 ANQGSEA. The CDR3 totals 13 residues. CDR3 in DNA: TGCAGCGTCACAGGGGATCCCTACAATGAGCAGTTCTTC. Amino acids: CSVTGDPYNEQFF.

This sequence joins TRBV11-3 and TRBJ2-2; D may be TRBD1 (5 bases). The V end lost 1 base, the J end lost 6 bases, and 6 bases lay between the germline ends. Germline-derived CDR1 and CDR2 are SGHNT and YENEEA. CDR3 length equals 13 residues. DNA of the CDR3: TGTGCCAGCAGCTTAGCAGGGTCCGGGGAGCTGTTTTTT. It specifies CASSLAGSGELFF.

J is TRBJ2-6 and V is TRBV9; D possibly corresponds to TRBD2 (5 bases). Deletions cut 5 bases from V and 4 bases from J, with 19 bases between. This CDR3 has 17 amino acids. Germline V gene lookup returns CDR1 SGDLS and CDR2 YYNGEE. Here the CDR3 reads CASSPVGSASGANVLTF. CDR3 DNA sequence: TGTGCCAGCAGTCCTGTGGGGAGCGCGTCGGGGGCCAACGTCCTGACTTTC.

This clone was picked up one time. V and J are TRBV5-1 and TRBJ2-1; 9 nucleotides match TRBD2. The CDR3 consists of 17 residues. Unmatched junction bases numbered 8, after V lost 0 bases and J lost 4 bases. Germline lookup yields CDR1 SGHRS and CDR2 YFSETQ. CDR3 DNA: TGCGCCAGCAGCTTGGTGACTAGCGGATCGACTTACAATGAGCAGTTCTTC. Its protein is CASSLVTSGSTYNEQFF.

The chain is built from TRBV18 and TRBJ2-3; D is undetermined. CDR3 length: 15 residues. CDR1 is KGHSH and CDR2 is LQKENI in the germline V gene. Trimming cost V 1 base and J 2 bases, with 10 bases left between them. CDR3 in amino acids: CASSPRSEPTDTQYF. CDR3 nucleotides: TGTGCCAGCTCACCACGCAGCGAGCCCACAGATACGCAGTATTTT.

This chain uses TRBV15 with TRBJ2-7, with 8 nucleotides matching TRBD2. This CDR3 comprises 15 residues. The junction had 7 bases not matched to a gene; V was cut back by 3 bases and J by 3 bases. Per germline, CDR1 LNHNV and CDR2 YYDKDF (reference sequence). The CDR3 loop is CATSRGSGVNYEQYF. The CDR3 DNA sequence: TGTGCCACCAGCAGGGGTAGCGGGGTAAACTACGAGCAGTACTTC.

This sequence joins TRBV18 and TRBJ1-4; D is ambiguous. V was shortened by 3 bases and J by 5 bases, with 10 bases between the two germline ends. Germline V gene lookup returns CDR1 KGHSH and CDR2 LQKENI. The CDR3 is 14 amino acids. This CDR3 is CASSPPGNNEKLFF. The CDR3 DNA is TGTGCCAGCTCACCTCCAGGAAACAATGAAAAACTGTTTTTT.

This clone is a singleton in its sample. The chain couples TRBV11-2 to TRBJ1-2; 9 positions match TRBD1. Trimming at V came to 5 bases and at J to 6 bases, leaving 10 bases not matched to a gene. CDR3 size: 15 residues. The germline V gene encodes CDR1 SGHAT and CDR2 FQNNGV. The CDR3 spells CASSERPDRGNGYTF. The CDR3, as DNA: TGTGCCAGCAGCGAACGACCGGACAGGGGCAATGGCTACACCTTC.

This clone was detected only once. The rearrangement joins TRBV11-2 to TRBJ2-5; 10 bases are a match to TRBD2. Per the germline V gene, CDR1 is SGHAT and CDR2 is FQNNGV. This CDR3 spans 20 amino acids. J gave up 0 bases and V 0 bases, and 13 bases lay outside the gene matches. CDR3: CASSLDIVFSLAGDQETQYF. The CDR3 coding sequence is TGTGCCAGCAGCTTAGATATAGTATTTTCGCTAGCGGGAGACCAAGAGACCCAGTACTTC.

CDR3 amino acids: CASSLREGYEQYF. CDR3 DNA: TGTGCCAGCAGTTTGCGGGAGGGCTACGAGCAGTACTTC. The rearrangement uses TRBV12-3 or TRBV12-4 and TRBJ2-7; 9 bases match TRBD2. Germline trimming cut 3 bases from V and 3 bases from J; bases unmatched to any gene: 0. The CDR3 consists of 13 residues.

The chain is built from TRBV7-9 and TRBJ2-7; D is uncertain. V lost 5 bases, J lost 5 bases, and 13 bases lay in between. From germline, CDR1 is SEHNR and CDR2 FQNEAQ (reference sequence). The CDR3 is made up of 13 amino acids. The chain's CDR3 is CASSPSLANEQYF. The CDR3 DNA sequence: TGTGCCAGCAGCCCGTCCCTTGCGAACGAGCAGTACTTC.

This clone was detected only a few times. The V gene is TRBV19, the J gene TRBJ2-7; 12 nucleotides align to TRBD1. CDR1 and CDR2 (germline): LNHDA, SQIVND (reference sequence). Trimming at V came to 4 bases and at J to 2 bases, leaving 15 bases not matched to a gene. The CDR3 contains 19 residues. The CDR3 region is CASSRTSGTGGGVPYEQYF. CDR3 DNA sequence: TGTGCCAGTAGTAGAACCTCCGGGACAGGGGGCGGAGTTCCCTACGAGCAGTACTTC.

The rearrangement links TRBV5-1 to TRBJ2-7; 9 positions agree with TRBD1. V shed 2 bases and J 5 bases; nucleotides not matched to a gene: 8. The CDR3 extends over 15 amino acids. Germline lookup yields CDR1 SGHRS and CDR2 YFSETQ. The CDR3 DNA reads TGCGCCAGCAGCTTAAGGGACAGGGTTTTGGACGAGCAGTACTTC. It translates to CASSLRDRVLDEQYF.

The genes are TRBV18 and TRBJ1-1; D is uncertain. Trimming stripped 6 bases from V and 4 bases from J, with 15 bases between. Per germline, CDR1 KGHSH and CDR2 LQKENI. This CDR3 comprises 14 residues. The CDR3 reads CASSRIKLGTEAFF. The CDR3 nucleotides read TGTGCCAGCTCGCGGATCAAGTTGGGCACTGAAGCTTTCTTT. The entire variable domain, with the rest obtained from reference TRBV18 and TRBJ1-1, is as follows: NAGVMQNPRHLVRRRGQEARLRCSPMKGHSHVYWYRQLPEEGLKFMVYLQKENIIDESGMPKERFSAEFPKEGPSILRIQQVVRGDSAAYFCASSRIKLGTEAFFGQGTRLTVV.